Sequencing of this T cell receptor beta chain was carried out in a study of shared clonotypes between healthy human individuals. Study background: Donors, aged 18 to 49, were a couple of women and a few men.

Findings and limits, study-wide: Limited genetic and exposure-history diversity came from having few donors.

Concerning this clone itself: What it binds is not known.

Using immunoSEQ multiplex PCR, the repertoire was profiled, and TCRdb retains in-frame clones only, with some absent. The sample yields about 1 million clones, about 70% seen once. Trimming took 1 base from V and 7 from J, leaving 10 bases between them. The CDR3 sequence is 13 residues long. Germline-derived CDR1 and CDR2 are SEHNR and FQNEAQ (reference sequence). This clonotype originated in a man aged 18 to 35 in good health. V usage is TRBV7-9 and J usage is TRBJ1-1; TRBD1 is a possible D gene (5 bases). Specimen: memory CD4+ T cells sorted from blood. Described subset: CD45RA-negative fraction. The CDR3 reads CASSLGVGGEAFF. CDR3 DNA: TGTGCCAGCAGCTTAGGGGTCGGGGGTGAAGCTTTCTTT.